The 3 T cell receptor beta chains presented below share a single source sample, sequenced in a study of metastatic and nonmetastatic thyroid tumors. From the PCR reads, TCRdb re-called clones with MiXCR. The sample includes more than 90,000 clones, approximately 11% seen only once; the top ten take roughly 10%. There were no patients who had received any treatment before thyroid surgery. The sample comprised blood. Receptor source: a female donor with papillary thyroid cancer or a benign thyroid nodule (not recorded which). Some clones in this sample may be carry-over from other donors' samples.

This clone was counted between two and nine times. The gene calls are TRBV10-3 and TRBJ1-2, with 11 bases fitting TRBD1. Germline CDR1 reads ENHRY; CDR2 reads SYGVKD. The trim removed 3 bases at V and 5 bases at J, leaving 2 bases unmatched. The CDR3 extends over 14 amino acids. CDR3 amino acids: CAISERDRGYGYTF. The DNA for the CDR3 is TGTGCCATCAGTGAACGGGACAGGGGGTATGGCTACACCTTC.

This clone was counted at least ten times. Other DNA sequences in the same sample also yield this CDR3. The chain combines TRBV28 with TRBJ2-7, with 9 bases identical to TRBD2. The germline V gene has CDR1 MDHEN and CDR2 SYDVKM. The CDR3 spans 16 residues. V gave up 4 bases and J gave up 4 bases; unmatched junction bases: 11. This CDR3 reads CASSSTGTSRRYEQYF. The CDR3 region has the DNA TGTGCCAGCAGTTCCACCGGGACTAGCAGGAGGTACGAGCAGTACTTC.

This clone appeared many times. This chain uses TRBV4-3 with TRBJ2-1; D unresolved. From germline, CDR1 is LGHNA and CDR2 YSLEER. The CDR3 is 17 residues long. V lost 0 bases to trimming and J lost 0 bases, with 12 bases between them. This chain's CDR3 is CASSQDFWTASYNEQFF. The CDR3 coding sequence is TGCGCCAGCAGCCAAGATTTTTGGACGGCCTCCTACAATGAGCAGTTCTTC.